The 9 T cell receptor beta chains given below trace back to one sample, sequenced in a study of blood T cell repertoires in COVID-19. Measured with immunoSEQ multiplex PCR; TCRdb has only the in-frame clones, and not every one. The repertoire holds 310,000 or so clones, with roughly nine tenths as singletons. The sequencing input was peripheral blood. Receptors originate from a woman aged 25 to 39 with COVID-19, enrolled during active disease.

The CDR3 DNA reads TGTGCCAGCAGAATAACTAGCGGCAACTCCTACGAGCAGTACTTC. Its translation is CASRITSGNSYEQYF. The chain uses TRBV27 and TRBJ2-7; TRBD2 matches 8 bases. Losses at the gene ends were 6 bases for V and 0 bases for J; bases not matched to a gene: 7. The CDR3 is made up of 15 amino acids. Germline CDR1 MNHEY, CDR2 SMNVEV (reference sequence).

This sequence joins TRBV28 and TRBJ1-4; D unclear. CDR1 and CDR2 from the germline V gene are MDHEN and SYDVKM. Deletions cut 6 bases from V and 0 bases from J, with 11 bases between. This CDR3 has 15 residues. CDR3 sequence reads: CASRPYSPTNEKLFF. The CDR3, as DNA: TGTGCCAGCAGACCCTACAGCCCAACTAATGAAAAACTGTTTTTT.

This clone showed up just once. The same CDR3 can be traced to other DNA sequences in this sample. The chain joins TRBV19 to TRBJ1-1; TRBD1 aligns across 9 bases. CDR3 length equals 14 residues. From germline, CDR1 is LNHDA and CDR2 SQIVND (reference sequence). The junction had 1 base not matched to a gene; V was cut back by 3 bases and J by 2 bases. The CDR3 bases are TGTGCCAGTAGTATCACAGGGGGCAACACTGAAGCTTTCTTT. It encodes CASSITGGNTEAFF.

The genes are TRBV27 and TRBJ2-7; D gene ambiguous. The V end was cut by 6 bases, the J end by 3 bases, with 24 bases between. The germline gives CDR1 MNHEY, CDR2 SMNVEV (reference sequence). The CDR3 has 17 residues. The CDR3 sequence: CASRTMGSTFTNYEQYF. The CDR3 region has the DNA TGTGCCAGCAGAACGATGGGCTCGACCTTCACAAACTACGAGCAGTACTTC.

CDR3 amino acids: CASSPLVSNTEAFF. The CDR3 nucleotides are TGTGCCAGCTCACCTCTCGTTTCGAACACTGAAGCTTTCTTT. The chain is built from TRBV18 and TRBJ1-1, with no clear D. This CDR3 contains 14 residues. Trimming removed 3 bases from V and 1 base from J, with 9 bases in between. Looked up from germline, CDR1 is KGHSH and CDR2 is LQKENI.

V usage is TRBV4-1 and J usage is TRBJ1-5; D is ambiguous. The V gene's germline CDR1 is MGHRA and CDR2 YSYEKL. The CDR3 contains 15 residues. Trimming cost V 0 bases and J 4 bases, with 10 bases left between them. The CDR3 DNA is TGCGCCAGCAGCCAAGATCGAGGCTCTAATCAGCCCCAGCATTTT. Amino acids: CASSQDRGSNQPQHF.

The chain uses TRBV27 and TRBJ2-2, with TRBD2 matching 8 bases. Trimming took 5 bases from V and 7 from J; bases not matched to a gene: 3. This CDR3 region has 13 residues. CDR1 MNHEY and CDR2 SMNVEV come from the germline V gene (reference sequence). The CDR3 loop reads CASSPGGFGELFF. DNA for the CDR3: TGTGCCAGCAGTCCGGGGGGGTTCGGGGAGCTGTTTTTT.

This chain links TRBV7-3 with TRBJ2-1, with D unresolved. In germline, CDR1 is SGHTA, CDR2 FQGTGA. The CDR3 loop spans 16 amino acids. V gave up 5 bases and J gave up 6 bases, with 20 bases separating them. The CDR3 DNA is TGTGCCAGCAGCCCCCGTTGGTACCAATCAGGCAATGAGCAGTTCTTC. Protein: CASSPRWYQSGNEQFF.

This clone has more than one count but fewer than ten. V usage is TRBV7-8 and J usage is TRBJ1-1, with TRBD1 as a possible D gene (5 bases). Germline CDR1 reads SGHVS; CDR2 reads FQNEAQ. CDR3 length equals 15 residues. V was shortened by 5 bases and J by 4 bases, with 17 bases between the two germline ends. The DNA of the CDR3 is TGTGCCAGCAGCCTCCCCGCAGGGTCGGGCACTGAAGCTTTCTTT. The encoded protein is CASSLPAGSGTEAFF.